The rows below give T cell receptor beta chains drawn from one sample of a study of T-cell reconstitution after alpha-beta-depleted transplantation in children. Using its own MiXCR run on the PCR reads, TCRdb lists one record per CDR3 protein. The sample lists 95,000 to 150,000 distinct CDR3 sequences; around 23% were seen once. The source material was PBMCs, mostly from graft donor cells, sampled 180 days after TCRalphabeta/CD19-depleted stem cell transplant. The origin of the receptors is a male patient between 2 and 10 years old who had a stem cell transplant for chronic granulomatous disease, so the T cells may come from the graft donor. CDR3s include the opening cysteine and the closing phenylalanine or tryptophan. Fields, in order: clone size, J gene, V gene, D gene, CDR3 protein, CDR3 DNA. A D gene is named only where the DNA matches it firmly. Rows may omit the clone size; those that give it use once, few, many or a size class.

few	TRBJ1-2	TRBV9	NA	CASSPSGAFYGYTF	TGTGCCAGCAGCCCCTCCGGGGCCTTCTATGGCTACACCTTC
NA	TRBJ2-5	TRBV28	NA	CASSLGGVQETQYF	TGTGCCAGCAGTTTGGGCGGGGTCCAAGAGACCCAGTACTTC
many	TRBJ2-1	TRBV2	TRBD2	CASRARLAGNNEQFF	TGTGCCAGCAGGGCAAGACTAGCGGGTAACAATGAGCAGTTCTTC
many	TRBJ2-1	TRBV29-1	NA	CSVDILALQYNEQFF	TGCAGCGTTGATATTCTAGCGCTCCAATACAATGAGCAGTTCTTC
few	TRBJ2-7	TRBV12-3/TRBV12-4	TRBD1	CASSLGQLSYEQYF	TGTGCCAGCAGTTTGGGACAGCTCTCCTACGAGCAGTACTTC
many	TRBJ2-7	TRBV20-1	TRBD1	CSARDLRQGYEQYF	TGCAGTGCTAGAGATCTGCGACAGGGCTACGAGCAGTACTTC
many	TRBJ2-7	TRBV6-5	NA	CASSYERLGGNEQYF	TGTGCCAGCAGTTACGAGAGGCTTGGGGGGAACGAGCAGTACTTC
many	TRBJ2-7	TRBV29-1	NA	CSVEDRGYEQYF	TGCAGCGTTGAAGATCGAGGCTACGAGCAGTACTTC
NA	TRBJ2-3	TRBV6-2/TRBV6-3	TRBD2	CASRGAGPSTDTQYF	TGTGCCAGCAGGGGAGCGGGGCCTAGCACAGATACGCAGTATTTT
many	TRBJ2-7	TRBV5-1	NA	CASSLVPSSEQYF	TGCGCCAGCAGCTTGGTTCCCTCCTCCGAGCAGTACTTC
few	TRBJ2-1	TRBV7-6	NA	CASKKQGENNEQFF	TGTGCCAGCAAGAAACAGGGCGAGAACAATGAGCAGTTCTTC
many	TRBJ1-5	TRBV20-1	NA	CSASRDSNQPQHF	TGCAGTGCTTCCCGGGACAGCAATCAGCCCCAGCATTTT
NA	TRBJ2-7	TRBV20-1	NA	CSARDKRQPYEQYF	TGCAGTGCTAGAGACAAACGACAGCCCTACGAGCAGTACTTC
NA	TRBJ1-5	TRBV7-2	NA	CASSPTGYRNQPQHF	TGTGCCAGCAGCCCAACAGGGTACCGCAATCAGCCCCAGCATTTT
NA	TRBJ2-5	TRBV7-2	NA	CASSLASTGKQETQYF	TGTGCCAGCAGCTTAGCTTCCACAGGAAAACAAGAGACCCAGTACTTC
few	TRBJ2-2	TRBV7-2	NA	CASSPTPDLAYTNTGELFF	TGTGCCAGCAGTCCAACCCCAGATTTAGCGTATACGAACACCGGGGAGCTGTTTTTT
few	TRBJ2-7	TRBV12-3/TRBV12-4	NA	CASSPSLAHEQYF	TGTGCCAGCAGTCCTTCACTAGCACACGAGCAGTACTTC
NA	TRBJ2-7	TRBV12-3/TRBV12-4	NA	CASSSVTIYEQYF	TGTGCCAGCAGCTCGGTGACCATTTACGAGCAGTACTTC
many	TRBJ2-5	TRBV5-6	NA	CASSLVSGETQYF	TGTGCCAGCAGCTTGGTTAGCGGAGAGACCCAGTACTTC
many	TRBJ2-7	TRBV5-6	TRBD1	CASSRALRQGHEQYF	TGTGCCAGCAGCAGGGCCTTAAGACAGGGGCACGAGCAGTACTTC
few	TRBJ2-3	TRBV6-2/TRBV6-3	NA	CASSYSTYPTDTQYF	TGTGCCAGCAGTTACTCGACTTATCCCACAGATACGCAGTATTTT
NA	TRBJ2-1	TRBV13	TRBD1	CASSSGQGAHNEQFF	TGTGCCAGCAGCTCTGGACAGGGGGCCCACAATGAGCAGTTCTTC
few	TRBJ2-3	TRBV6-5	TRBD1	CASSYSGQGPDTQYF	TGTGCCAGCAGTTACTCGGGACAGGGGCCAGATACGCAGTATTTT
NA	TRBJ2-7	TRBV3-1	TRBD1	CASSQGQGHEQYF	TGTGCCAGCAGCCAAGGACAGGGCCACGAGCAGTACTTC
NA	TRBJ2-1	TRBV19	NA	CASSPAGSSYNEQFF	TGTGCCAGTAGTCCGGCCGGGAGCTCCTACAATGAGCAGTTCTTC
many	TRBJ2-3	TRBV7-2	TRBD2	CASSWTLAGGTDTQYF	TGTGCCAGCAGCTGGACCTTAGCGGGGGGCACAGATACGCAGTATTTT
many	TRBJ1-1	TRBV20-1	NA	CIIREGTEAFF	TGCATTATCAGGGAGGGGACTGAAGCTTTCTTT
many	TRBJ1-3	TRBV5-6	TRBD1	CASSWGQGSGNTIYF	TGTGCCAGCAGCTGGGGACAGGGCTCTGGAAACACCATATATTTT
NA	TRBJ2-1	TRBV5-6	NA	CASRDSYYNEQFF	TGTGCCAGCAGAGACAGCTACTACAATGAGCAGTTCTTC
NA	TRBJ2-2	TRBV12-3/TRBV12-4	NA	CASSRPFTGELFF	TGTGCCAGCAGCCGACCCTTCACCGGGGAGCTGTTTTTT
few	TRBJ2-1	TRBV20-1	TRBD1	CSARVRQGAYNEQFF	TGCAGTGCTAGAGTGAGACAGGGGGCGTACAATGAGCAGTTCTTC
many	TRBJ2-3	TRBV20-1	NA	CSAKRKLAIFPDTQYF	TGCAGTGCTAAACGAAAACTAGCTATATTTCCAGATACGCAGTATTTT
many	TRBJ1-5	TRBV5-5	NA	CASSLESGSQPQHF	TGTGCCAGCAGCTTGGAGTCAGGGAGTCAGCCCCAGCATTTT
few	TRBJ2-5	TRBV7-9	TRBD2	CASSSSGRETQYF	TGTGCCAGCAGCTCAAGCGGGAGAGAGACCCAGTACTTC
few	TRBJ1-1	TRBV29-1	NA	CSVDGQKNTEAFF	TGCAGCGTTGACGGACAGAAGAACACTGAAGCTTTCTTT
many	TRBJ2-7	TRBV5-1	TRBD2	CASSSGTSGRSYEQYF	TGCGCCAGCAGCTCCGGGACTAGCGGGAGAAGCTACGAGCAGTACTTC
many	TRBJ2-1	TRBV6-5	TRBD2	CASSYGAGLYNEQFF	TGTGCCAGCAGTTATGGAGCGGGACTTTACAATGAGCAGTTCTTC
NA	TRBJ2-7	TRBV6-1	NA	CASSEVVGSSYEQYF	TGTGCCAGCAGTGAAGTTGTGGGAAGCTCCTACGAGCAGTACTTC
NA	TRBJ2-7	TRBV4-1	TRBD1	CACSQGTGQGPLSYEQYF	TGCGCTTGCAGCCAAGGGACGGGACAGGGACCCCTTTCCTACGAGCAGTACTTC
NA	TRBJ2-1	TRBV7-2	NA	CASSRQVSYNEQFF	TGTGCCAGCAGCCGACAGGTCTCCTACAATGAGCAGTTCTTC
NA	TRBJ2-1	TRBV29-1	NA	CSVSTIGDEQFF	TGCAGCGTTTCTACGATAGGCGATGAGCAGTTCTTC
NA	TRBJ2-7	TRBV9	NA	CASSRGLGSTAYEQYF	TGTGCCAGCAGCCGAGGCCTTGGGAGCACCGCGTACGAGCAGTACTTC
many	TRBJ2-6	TRBV28	NA	CASSLFEISGANVLTF	TGTGCCAGCAGTTTATTTGAGATCTCTGGGGCCAACGTCCTGACTTTC
many	TRBJ2-1	TRBV5-1	NA	CASSLEVVGLPGGEQFF	TGCGCCAGCAGCTTGGAAGTAGTGGGACTGCCCGGCGGGGAGCAGTTCTTC
many	TRBJ1-2	TRBV7-9	NA	CASSPPDNYGYTF	TGTGCCAGCAGTCCCCCAGACAACTATGGCTACACCTTC
few	TRBJ2-1	TRBV12-3/TRBV12-4	TRBD2	CASSLARREEQFF	TGTGCCAGCAGTTTAGCGAGGCGGGAGGAGCAGTTCTTC